This T cell receptor (beta chain) was found in a study of blood T cell repertoires in COVID-19. Study in general: Sites in the United States, Italy and Spain provided acute and convalescent COVID-19 samples. Sample material is recorded as cDNA or gDNA derived from T cells, B-cell-depleted T cells, or PBMCs.

Per germline, CDR1 LNHDA and CDR2 SQIVND (reference sequence). The trim removed 5 bases at V and 0 bases at J, leaving 6 bases unmatched. This CDR3 is built from 16 residues. Original data processing: Scientists estimated how many nucleated cells there were by amplifying reference gene primers. Assay used: immunoSEQ multiplex PCR; TCRdb lists only in-frame clones, some missing. That table furnishes V, J and clone size, whereas the DNA furnished D and trimming. The sample lists 100,000 to 150,000 clones, roughly 83% occurring once. The sequenced sample consisted of peripheral blood. The sequence was collected from a woman aged 45-65 years with acute or convalescent COVID-19. This chain joins TRBV19 and TRBJ1-4; TRBD1 agrees at 7 bases. The CDR3 DNA reads as TGTGCCAGTAGTGACTGGACAGGACCAACTAATGAAAAACTGTTTTTT. Amino acids: CASSDWTGPTNEKLFF.